The 9 T cell receptor beta chains reported below all come from one sample, sequenced in a study of T-cell reconstitution after alpha-beta-depleted transplantation in children. Unique molecular identifiers were built into the TCRbeta library. TCRdb re-called the PCR reads through MiXCR, storing one row per CDR3 protein. The data show fewer than 750,000 distinct CDR3 sequences, with 23% seen just once and 13% to 15% held by the top ten. Material: PBMCs, mostly from graft donor cells, obtained 360 days after TCRalphabeta/CD19-depleted stem cell transplant. The receptor source for this set is a boy less than two years old who had a stem cell transplant for acute myeloid leukemia, so the T cells may come from the graft donor.

This clonotype was recorded many times. This chain joins TRBV12-3 or TRBV12-4 and TRBJ2-5; 9 bases are shared with TRBD2. CDR3 length: 15 amino acids. The V gene end was trimmed by 2 bases and the J gene end by 3 bases; junction bases not matched to a gene: 4. CDR3 loop: CASSLWRGGKETQYF. CDR3 in DNA: TGTGCCAGCAGTTTATGGCGGGGGGGCAAAGAGACCCAGTACTTC.

The rearrangement joins TRBV12-3 or TRBV12-4 to TRBJ1-2, with D perhaps TRBD1 (5 bases). The V end was cut by 3 bases, the J end by 4 bases, with 9 bases between. The CDR3 runs to 13 residues. The DNA for the CDR3 is TGTGCCAGCAGTTTGGAGGGGAGCTATGGCTACACCTTC. Its translation is CASSLEGSYGYTF.

The CDR3 nucleotides are TGTGCCAGCAGCGGGGAATTGGCAGATACGCAGTATTTT. It encodes CASSGELADTQYF. The chain couples TRBV5-4 to TRBJ2-3; unclear D gene. Deletions cut 4 bases from V and 4 bases from J, with 10 bases between. Germline CDR1 reads SGHNT; CDR2 reads YYREEE (reference sequence). There are 13 residues in the CDR3.

This clonotype was recorded many times. This chain uses TRBV12-3 or TRBV12-4 with TRBJ2-3; the D call may be TRBD1 or TRBD2 (5 bases each). Trimming removed 7 bases from V and 8 bases from J, with 19 bases in between. The CDR3 spans 14 residues. Written as DNA, the CDR3 is TGTGCCAGCACCCCCTCTGGGGGAGATGGTACGCAGTATTTT. It yields the protein CASTPSGGDGTQYF.

V is TRBV7-2 and J is TRBJ2-7, with TRBD2 identical over 8 bases. The CDR3 totals 17 residues. Per the germline V gene, CDR1 is SGHTA and CDR2 is FQGNSA. Trimming took 4 bases from V and 3 from J; bases not matched to a gene: 14. The CDR3 sequence: CASSSNGGASSYYEQYF. CDR3 nucleotides: TGTGCCAGCAGCTCTAACGGGGGGGCCTCGAGTTACTACGAGCAGTACTTC.

This clonotype was observed a few times. The chain uses TRBV20-1 and TRBJ1-6; a weak D match, TRBD1 (6 bases). The V end was cut by 0 bases, the J end by 0 bases, with 9 bases between. CDR1 and CDR2 from the germline V gene are DFQATT and SNEGSKA (reference sequence). The CDR3 consists of 16 residues. The CDR3: CSARDKGGSYNSPLHF. The CDR3 nucleotides read TGCAGTGCTAGAGATAAGGGGGGCTCCTATAATTCACCCCTCCACTTT.

There are many counts of this clonotype. The chain has TRBV6-1 and TRBJ2-2; D is uncertain. This CDR3 is built from 14 residues. Trimming cost V 6 bases and J 1 base, with 9 bases left between them. The germline V gene encodes CDR1 MNHNS and CDR2 SASEGT. The CDR3, as DNA: TGTGCCAGCAGCCAACGGTGGAACACCGGGGAGCTGTTTTTT. Translating gives CASSQRWNTGELFF.

The chain employs TRBV20-1 and TRBJ2-7; D uncertain. Trimming removed 0 bases at V and 5 bases at J, with 17 bases between. Germline loops: CDR1 DFQATT, CDR2 SNEGSKA (reference sequence). CDR3 length equals 15 residues. The CDR3 sequence: CSARDSGSSRNEQYV. The CDR3 bases are TGCAGTGCTAGAGACTCAGGCTCCTCGCGCAACGAGCAGTACGTC.

In this sample, this clonotype turned up a few times. J is TRBJ2-3 and V is TRBV24-1; tentatively, D is TRBD1 (6 bases). This CDR3 region has 15 residues. The germline gives CDR1 KGHDR, CDR2 SFDVKD. The V and J ends lost 3 bases and 6 bases respectively, with 15 bases between them. CDR3 coding DNA: TGTGCCACCAGTGATCCGGCAGGGGAAATGGATACGCAGTATTTT. It specifies CATSDPAGEMDTQYF.